This T cell receptor (beta chain) was captured in a study of shared clonotypes between healthy human individuals (dated by TCRdb to 2018 to 2020). Regarding the complete study: The cohort comprised two women and a few men aged 18 to 49 years. Between about 0.85 and 9.5 billion PBMCs per donor were obtained by leukapheresis. Blood TCR repertoires of a handful of healthy adults were deeply sequenced to estimate repertoire size and the extent of clonotype sharing between individuals. For each donor, CD4 naive and CD4 memory were each run on three plates, CD8 naive on two plates, and CD8 memory on one plate. To increase sequencing depth and limit assay-specific biases, TCR repertoire library preparation and sequencing were carried out by different laboratories using diverse techniques. Broad study findings and their caveats: Larger estimated clonotype richness was generally found for naive subsets than for memory subsets. The small number of donors limited the genetic and exposure-history diversity represented. Approximately 4.8% of naive CD4, around 3.6% of naive CD8, 2.3% of memory CD4, and about 0.4% of memory CD8 clonotypes were shared across several donors. Sampling was limited to blood, and TCR repertoires in tissue likely differ from TCR repertoires in blood. Based on pairwise subsampling, the degree of clonotype sharing among donors was expected to be affected by sequencing depth. Compared with non-shared clonotypes, clonotypes shared by all four sorted-subset donors had higher generation probabilities. Incomplete sequencing was indicated by rarefaction of sorted-subset datasets, despite the large sequencing depth.

Regarding this clone: The target of this receptor is not known. Qualities for individual bases were not recorded, and no much larger clone is one base off.

Healthy HIV-negative adults with no recently reported acute infections or vaccinations were included as donors. Every donor was a Caucasian adult living in Nashville, Tennessee, USA. CD8 memory samples consisted of magnetically selected CD45RO+ cells combined with CCR7-negative CD45RA+ effector memory (TemRA) cells. Blood was obtained by leukapheresis, after which PBMCs were separated by Ficoll-Histopaque density gradient centrifugation and cryopreserved in liquid nitrogen vapor phase. Analytical flow cytometry was used to check the purity and quantity of every magnetically sorted T cell population. Genomic DNA was isolated from every sorted fraction and measured by UV absorbance on a Nanodrop 2000c. V lost 1 base and J lost 0 bases; the stretch between them is 13 bases long. CDR3 length: 16 amino acids, cysteine to phenylalanine. The CDR3 DNA has 48 bases and is translated from base 1. Taken from the germline V gene, the CDR1 and CDR2 loops are MGHRA and YSYEKL.

Using the deep immunoSEQ assay, TCR CDR3 regions were amplified from genomic DNA by multiplex PCR. Genomic DNA extracted from each cell subset was distributed evenly over all wells of several immunoSEQ 96-well plates, and each plate served as one replicate. For sorted subsets, approximately 200 ng of genomic DNA, equivalent to around 30,000 T cell genomes, went into each replicate PCR. Purified libraries were quantified with a Qubit 3.0 fluorometer, sized on a Bioanalyzer 2100, and re-quantified with the KAPA Library Quantification kit. Every immunoSEQ 96-well plate was sequenced on a dedicated single-read 150-cycle Illumina NextSeq 550 flow cell. The source study handled its data this way. Because the immunoSEQ output held only junctional sequences and lacked quality scores, the filtering could not match the filtering applied to full-length reads. Sequences were annotated with PyIR, a Python wrapper for IgBLAST v1.9, and V/J genes and CDR3 were assigned using IMGT germline references. Reads were removed for weak V/J assignments (E-value above 1e-6), missing CDR3, stop codons, out-of-frame junctions, or ambiguous translated residues. V3J clonotypes were defined by identical inferred V gene, J gene, and CDR3 amino acid sequence. Percentage overlap between repertoires was computed as shared unique clonotypes divided by the size of the smaller repertoire. Richness of each repertoire was evaluated using RTK rarefaction, the Chao1 estimator, and Recon v2.1 estimates of unobserved clonotypes. For all TCRbeta clonotypes obtained by the gDNA method from a few donors, generation probabilities were computed with OLGA. Drawn from immuneACCESS, this table holds only the in-frame rearrangements with V and J called that TCRdb kept. Clones are partly lost; checked studies trace under half to an unresolved V gene and leave the rest unexplained. Clone size and the V and J calls come from that table; the DNA yielded D and trimming. The sample yields about 690,000 clones; about nine tenths were counted once. Around a third of the sample is in the top ten clones.

The chain links TRBV4-1 with TRBJ2-7; TRBD2 could be the D gene, as 7 bases match. The sequence was collected from a man aged 18 to 35 in good health. Some clones in this sample may be carry-over from other donors' samples. Sequencing input: memory CD8+ T cells from PBMCs. The sample's cell subset or site label is to be understood as: CD45RO+ cells pooled with CCR7-negative TemRA cells. The CDR3 in this case is CASSQGGRERSYEQYF. In nucleotides, the sequence is TGCGCCAGCAGCCAAGGGGGGCGGGAGCGCTCCTACGAGCAGTACTTC.